Below, 8 T cell receptor beta chains from the same sample are listed, as sequenced in a study of cytomegalovirus exposure and HLA in healthy donors. Primers for the PCR totalled 60 Vbeta and 13 Jbeta. Using immunoSEQ multiplex PCR, the repertoire was profiled, and TCRdb retains in-frame clones only, with some absent. Counted here are over 150,000 clones, about 77% occurring once; the ten biggest clones make up 0.95% to 1.5%. Input material: PBMCs. These TCRs come from a woman between 45 and 65 years old in good health and CMV-seronegative.

The chain has TRBV11-2 and TRBJ1-2; D is uncertain. Per the germline V gene, CDR1 is SGHAT and CDR2 is FQNNGV. The ends were cut back, 2 bases at V and 5 bases at J, with 12 bases in the middle. The length of the CDR3 is 14 residues. Written as DNA, the CDR3 is TGTGCCAGCAGCTTAATCGGGGAGGTGTATGGCTACACCTTC. This codes for CASSLIGEVYGYTF.

This chain uses TRBV28 with TRBJ2-7; no firm D call. There are 13 residues in the CDR3. The germline V gene has CDR1 MDHEN and CDR2 SYDVKM. V lost 3 bases and J 3 bases, leaving 9 bases between the germline ends. The CDR3 sequence is CASSFGQIYEQYF. Here the CDR3 DNA reads TGTGCCAGCAGTTTTGGGCAGATCTACGAGCAGTACTTC.

The genes are TRBV5-1 and TRBJ2-1; TRBD2 matches 12 bases. The V gene's germline CDR1 is SGHRS and CDR2 YFSETQ. V trimming: 4 bases; J trimming: 0 bases; junction bases outside the gene matches: 14. This CDR3 region has 20 residues. The DNA for the CDR3 is TGCGCCAGCAGCCCCCTGGGCACTAGCGGGAGGTACCCCTCCTACAATGAGCAGTTCTTC. Translating it yields CASSPLGTSGRYPSYNEQFF.

This clone has just a few counts. V is TRBV7-9 and J is TRBJ1-6, with TRBD1 identical over 8 bases. The CDR3 is 15 residues long. With 4 bases clipped from V and 7 bases from J, the junction kept 6 bases outside the gene matches. The germline V gene encodes CDR1 SEHNR and CDR2 FQNEAQ (reference sequence). For the CDR3, the DNA is TGTGCCAGCAGCTCCTCGGACAGGGAGAATTCACCCCTCCACTTT. It codes for CASSSSDRENSPLHF.

The CDR3 sequence is CASSSGLANDWTQYF. The CDR3, as DNA: TGTGCCAGCAGCTCGGGACTAGCGAACGACTGGACCCAGTACTTC. The rearrangement joins TRBV7-9 to TRBJ2-5, with 10 bases matching TRBD2. The CDR3 has 15 residues. Germline CDR1 reads SEHNR; CDR2 reads FQNEAQ (reference sequence). V lost 4 bases, J lost 7 bases, and 9 bases stayed unmatched.

This rearrangement joins TRBV7-2 to TRBJ2-3; tentatively, D is TRBD1 (5 bases). Trimming stripped 2 bases from V and 2 bases from J, with 14 bases between. There are 16 residues in the CDR3. Germline lookup yields CDR1 SGHTA and CDR2 FQGNSA. CDR3 sequence: CASSLTAGRNTDTQYF. CDR3 sequence (DNA): TGTGCCAGCAGCTTAACGGCAGGGCGGAACACAGATACGCAGTATTTT.

The genes are TRBV10-1 and TRBJ2-7; 8 positions match TRBD2. Germline V CDR1 and CDR2: WNHNN, SYGVQD (reference sequence). There are 16 residues in the CDR3. J gave up 2 bases and V 3 bases, and 9 bases lay outside the gene matches. CDR3 in DNA: TGCGCCAGCAGTGACCAGCGGGGGCGGGCAACCTACGAGCAGTACTTC. It encodes CASSDQRGRATYEQYF.

The rearrangement uses TRBV9 and TRBJ2-7, with a possible D match to TRBD2 (6 bases). The V end was cut by 0 bases, the J end by 0 bases, with 10 bases between. CDR1 SGDLS and CDR2 YYNGEE come from the germline V gene. This CDR3 region has 15 residues. The CDR3 loop is CASSVEGGSSYEQYF. As DNA, the CDR3 is TGTGCCAGCAGCGTAGAGGGAGGAAGCTCCTACGAGCAGTACTTC.